The entry that follows covers one T cell receptor beta chain sequence. No antigen is known for it. These data originate in a study of shared clonotypes between healthy human individuals. About the research overall: Contributing individuals were a couple of females and three males aged 18 to 49. Study results and limitations: Only a few donors were included, so the genetic and exposure-history diversity represented was limited.

The method was immunoSEQ multiplex PCR; TCRdb's version includes in-frame clones alone and lacks a portion of them. This sample has about 2.4 million clones, with roughly 92% found just once. Each sample came from a Caucasian adult donor living in Nashville, Tennessee. Trimming removed 6 bases from V and 1 base from J, with 15 bases in between. CDR1 LNHDA and CDR2 SQIVND come from the germline V gene (reference sequence). This CDR3 has 15 residues. The chain links TRBV19 to TRBJ1-1, with D unresolved. Sequencing was done on a sample of naive CD4+ T cells sorted from blood. Subset denoted: CD45RA+ positively selected. The receptor was derived from a man aged 18 to 29 in good health. For the CDR3, the DNA is TGTGCCAGTAGAGTGACACCTGAGTGGAACACTGAAGCTTTCTTT. Amino acids: CASRVTPEWNTEAFF.